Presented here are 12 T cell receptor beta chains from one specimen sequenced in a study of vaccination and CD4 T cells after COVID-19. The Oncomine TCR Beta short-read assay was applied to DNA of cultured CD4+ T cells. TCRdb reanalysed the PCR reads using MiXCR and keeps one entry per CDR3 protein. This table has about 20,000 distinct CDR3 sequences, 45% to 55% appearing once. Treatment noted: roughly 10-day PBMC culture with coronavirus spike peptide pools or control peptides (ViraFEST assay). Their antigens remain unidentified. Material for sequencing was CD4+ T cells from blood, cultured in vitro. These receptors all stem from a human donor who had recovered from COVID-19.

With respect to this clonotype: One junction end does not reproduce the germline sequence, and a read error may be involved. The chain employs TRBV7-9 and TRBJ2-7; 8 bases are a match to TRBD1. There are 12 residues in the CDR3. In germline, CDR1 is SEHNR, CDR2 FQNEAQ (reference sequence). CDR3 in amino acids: CATSGQGYEQYF. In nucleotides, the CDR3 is TGTGCCACCAGCGGACAGGGCTACGAGCAGTACTTC.

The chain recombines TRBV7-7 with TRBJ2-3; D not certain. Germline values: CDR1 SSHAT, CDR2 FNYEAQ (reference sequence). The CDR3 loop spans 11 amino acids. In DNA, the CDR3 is TGTTCGTGGGTAGGCACAGATACGCAGTATTTT. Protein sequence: CSWVGTDTQYF.

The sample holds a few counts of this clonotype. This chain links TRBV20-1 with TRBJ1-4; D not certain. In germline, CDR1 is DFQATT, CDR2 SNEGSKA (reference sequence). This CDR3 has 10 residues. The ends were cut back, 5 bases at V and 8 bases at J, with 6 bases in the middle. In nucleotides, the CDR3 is TGCAGTGCTGCCCGCGAAAAACTGTTTTTT. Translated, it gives CSAAREKLFF.

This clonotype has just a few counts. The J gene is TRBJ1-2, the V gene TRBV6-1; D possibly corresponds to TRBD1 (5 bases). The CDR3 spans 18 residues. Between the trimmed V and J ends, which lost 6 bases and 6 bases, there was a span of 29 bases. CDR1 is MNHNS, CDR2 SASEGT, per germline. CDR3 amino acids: CASRPPGPQDAGGDGYTF. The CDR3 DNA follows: TGTGCCAGCAGACCTCCGGGACCTCAGGATGCGGGAGGTGATGGCTACACCTTC.

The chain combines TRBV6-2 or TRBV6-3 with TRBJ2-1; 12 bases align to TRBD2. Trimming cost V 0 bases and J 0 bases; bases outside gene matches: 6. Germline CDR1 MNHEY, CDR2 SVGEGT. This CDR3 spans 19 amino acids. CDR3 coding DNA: TGTGCCAGCAGTTACTCGACTAGCGGGGGCGTCAGCTCCTACAATGAGCAGTTCTTC. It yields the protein CASSYSTSGGVSSYNEQFF.

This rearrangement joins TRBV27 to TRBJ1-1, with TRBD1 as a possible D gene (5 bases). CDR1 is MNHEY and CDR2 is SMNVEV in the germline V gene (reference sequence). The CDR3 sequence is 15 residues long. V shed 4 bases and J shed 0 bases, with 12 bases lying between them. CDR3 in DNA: TGTGCCAGCAGTTCTACAGGATACATGAACACTGAAGCTTTCTTT. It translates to CASSSTGYMNTEAFF.

The chain's CDR3 is CASSLDGREGETQYF. The CDR3 DNA follows: TGTGCCAGCAGCTTGGACGGCAGGGAGGGGGAGACCCAGTACTTC. The chain recombines TRBV5-4 with TRBJ2-5; 7 nucleotides agree with TRBD2. Germline V CDR1 and CDR2: SGHNT, YYREEE (reference sequence). Trimming at V came to 0 bases and at J to 5 bases, leaving 7 bases not matched to a gene. CDR3 length equals 15 residues.

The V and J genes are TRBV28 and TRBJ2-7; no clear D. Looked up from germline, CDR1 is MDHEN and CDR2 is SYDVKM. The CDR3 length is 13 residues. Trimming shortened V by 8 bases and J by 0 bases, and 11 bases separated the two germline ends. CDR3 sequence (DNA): TGTGCCAGCCTAACGGGCCCCTCCTACGAGCAGTACTTC. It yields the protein CASLTGPSYEQYF.

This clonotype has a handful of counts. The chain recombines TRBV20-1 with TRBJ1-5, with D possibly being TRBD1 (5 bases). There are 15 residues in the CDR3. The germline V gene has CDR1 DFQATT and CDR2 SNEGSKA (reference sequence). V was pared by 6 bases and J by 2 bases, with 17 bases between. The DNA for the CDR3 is TGCAGTGCCACCCTCCCAGGAGGGGGCAATCAGCCCCAGCATTTT. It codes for CSATLPGGGNQPQHF.

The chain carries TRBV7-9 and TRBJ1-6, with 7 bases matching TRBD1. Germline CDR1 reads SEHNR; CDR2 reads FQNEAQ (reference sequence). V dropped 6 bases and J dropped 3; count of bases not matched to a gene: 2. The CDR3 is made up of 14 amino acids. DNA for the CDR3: TGTGCCAGCAGTCGACAGGGCTATAATTCACCCCTCCACTTT. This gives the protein CASSRQGYNSPLHF.

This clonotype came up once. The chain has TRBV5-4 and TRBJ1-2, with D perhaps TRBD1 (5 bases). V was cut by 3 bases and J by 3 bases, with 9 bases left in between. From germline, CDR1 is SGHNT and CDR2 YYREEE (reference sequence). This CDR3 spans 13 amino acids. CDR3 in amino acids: CASSWGTDYGYTF. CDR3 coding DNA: TGTGCCAGCAGCTGGGGGACGGACTATGGCTACACCTTC.

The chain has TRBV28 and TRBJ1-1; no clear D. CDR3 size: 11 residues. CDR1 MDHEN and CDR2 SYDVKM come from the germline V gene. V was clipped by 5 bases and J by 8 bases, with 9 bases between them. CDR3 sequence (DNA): TGTGCCAGCAGTCGCACGGGAGAAGCTTTCTTT. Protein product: CASSRTGEAFF.